These T cell receptor beta chains were read from a single sample in a study of CXCR3-negative and CXCR3-positive naive CD8 T cells. TCRdb re-called the 5' RACE reads and shows each CDR3 protein once, DNA omitted. The listing records 130,000 or so distinct CDR3 sequences. What was sequenced was naive CXCR3- CD8+ T cells from blood. These receptor sequences come from a human donor in good health. Some clones in this sample may be carry-over from other donors' samples. Each CDR3 is given with its conserved first and last residue.

>TRBJ1-1|TRBV7-6
CASSQTGGETEAFF
>TRBJ2-1|TRBV12-3/TRBV12-4
CASSLSGGNYNEQFF
>TRBJ2-3|TRBV2
CASSEAEGGSADTQYF
>TRBJ2-1|TRBV28
CASSLRQIDEQFF
>TRBJ2-1|TRBV13
CASSFRGSPTREQFF
>TRBJ2-2|TRBV20-1
CSASRSSGGKNTGELFF
>TRBJ2-5|TRBV5-5
CASSEGTSLSETQYF
>TRBJ1-1|TRBV5-1
CASSLEWNTEAFF
>TRBJ2-1|TRBV20-1
CSASLVGHNEQFF
>TRBJ2-2|TRBV5-1
CASSLDLAGPNTGELFF
>TRBJ2-2|TRBV20-1
CSAWALNTGELFF
>TRBJ2-1|TRBV27
CASRGWVDGMQFF
>TRBJ2-4|TRBV13
CASSPTGQGIAKNIQYF
>TRBJ1-4|TRBV12-3/TRBV12-4
CASSLPGEKLFF
>TRBJ2-5|TRBV21-1
CASSKVGHQETQYF
>TRBJ1-1|TRBV28
CASSFPGTGGAQAFF
>TRBJ1-5|TRBV20-1
CSATHNVNSNQPQHF